The clone carrying this T cell receptor beta chain was detected many times. What it recognizes is unknown. These data originate in a study of response to subunit inactivated influenza vaccine. TCRdb processed the RT-PCR reads anew with MiXCR; each CDR3 protein has one entry. The sample has around 320,000 distinct CDR3 sequences, about 20% seen once. Per germline, CDR1 MNHNS and CDR2 SASEGT. The CDR3 runs to 15 residues. V was shortened by 6 bases and J by 4 bases, with 18 bases between the two germline ends. General observations from the study: Authors suggested that a seasonal influenza vaccination recruits few new T cells each time.

The material was PBMCs from blood, obtained about 20 months after vaccination. The rearrangement uses TRBV6-1 and TRBJ1-2, with unresolved D. The TCR comes from a man aged 50 to 75 who received an inactivated influenza vaccine. The CDR3 DNA reads as TGTGCCAGCAGCCCTACGGGGTCCTTCTCCTATGGCTACACCTTC. Translating it yields CASSPTGSFSYGYTF.